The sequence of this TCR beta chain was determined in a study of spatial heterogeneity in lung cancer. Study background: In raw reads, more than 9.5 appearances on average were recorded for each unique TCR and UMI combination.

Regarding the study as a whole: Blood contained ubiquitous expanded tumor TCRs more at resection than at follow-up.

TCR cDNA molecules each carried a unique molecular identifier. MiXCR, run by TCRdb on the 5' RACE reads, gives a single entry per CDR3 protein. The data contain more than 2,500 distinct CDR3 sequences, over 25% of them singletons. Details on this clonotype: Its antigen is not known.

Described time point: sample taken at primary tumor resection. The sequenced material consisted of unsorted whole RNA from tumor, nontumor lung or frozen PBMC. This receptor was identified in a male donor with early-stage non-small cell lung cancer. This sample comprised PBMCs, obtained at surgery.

CDR3 amino acids: CSATPRDRGYGYTF. The CDR3 DNA sequence: TGCAGCGCTACTCCCCGGGACAGGGGCTACGGCTACACCTTC. V is TRBV29-1 and J is TRBJ1-2; TRBD1 agrees at 10 bases. Per the germline V gene, CDR1 is SQVTM and CDR2 is ANQGSEA. The CDR3 extends over 14 amino acids. Trimming removed 7 bases from V and 8 bases from J; junction bases left unmatched: 13. The full variable domain, with the rest looked up from reference TRBV29-1 and TRBJ1-2, is SAVISQKPSRDICQRGTSLTIQCQVDSQVTMMFWYRQQPGQSLTLIATANQGSEATYESGFVIDKFPISRPNLTFSTLTVSNMSPEDSSIYLCSATPRDRGYGYTFGSGTRLTVV.